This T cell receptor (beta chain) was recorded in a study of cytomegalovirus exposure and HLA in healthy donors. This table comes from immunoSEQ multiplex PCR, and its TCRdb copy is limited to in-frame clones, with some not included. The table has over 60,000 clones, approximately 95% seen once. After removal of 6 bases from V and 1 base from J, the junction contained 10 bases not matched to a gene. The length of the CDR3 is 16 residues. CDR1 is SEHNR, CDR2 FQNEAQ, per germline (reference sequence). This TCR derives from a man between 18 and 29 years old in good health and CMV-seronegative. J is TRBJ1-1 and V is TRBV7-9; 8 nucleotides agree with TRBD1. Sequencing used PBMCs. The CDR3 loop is CASRAAGGVGNTEAFF. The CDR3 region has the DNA TGTGCCAGCAGGGCCGCAGGGGGCGTTGGGAACACTGAAGCTTTCTTT.